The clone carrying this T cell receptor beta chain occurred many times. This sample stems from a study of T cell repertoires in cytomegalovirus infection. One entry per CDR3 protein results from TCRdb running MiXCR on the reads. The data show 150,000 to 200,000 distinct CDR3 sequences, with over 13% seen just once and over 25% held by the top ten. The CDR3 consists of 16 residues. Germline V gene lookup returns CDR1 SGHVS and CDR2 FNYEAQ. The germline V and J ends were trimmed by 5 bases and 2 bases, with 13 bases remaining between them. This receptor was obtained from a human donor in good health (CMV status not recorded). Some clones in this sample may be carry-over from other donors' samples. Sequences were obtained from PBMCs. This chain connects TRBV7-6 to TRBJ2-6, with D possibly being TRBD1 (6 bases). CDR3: CASSAGARPGANVLTF. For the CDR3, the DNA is TGTGCCAGCAGCGCAGGGGCCCGACCTGGGGCCAACGTCCTGACTTTC.